This TCR beta chain was profiled in a study of cytomegalovirus exposure and HLA in healthy donors. Study summary: Researchers found that approximately 77% of almost 400 genotyped donors fell within the Caucasian-associated ancestry cluster. Study-level points and caveats: Some highly shared sequence variants likely arose as a pipeline artifact. After further analysis at a later stage, around 17,000 TCR beta sequences were associated with HLA alleles at 0.05 false discovery rate.

To note about this clone: What it binds is unknown.

The PCR used 60 Vbeta and 13 Jbeta primers. Repertoires were generated with immunoSEQ multiplex PCR, while TCRdb's copy carries only in-frame clones and drops some. The table includes 150,000 to 200,000 clones, more than 80% detected once. The donors comprised healthy bone marrow donors. The sample consisted of PBMCs. The TCR comes from a woman between 18 and 30 years old in good health and CMV-seronegative.

In DNA, the CDR3 is TGCGCCAGCAGCTTTGTTCATCGGGATAACGAGCAGTACTTC. This sequence encodes CASSFVHRDNEQYF. The J gene is TRBJ2-5, the V gene TRBV5-1; tentative D call: TRBD2 (5 bases). The DNA end favors TRBJ2-7, so the J call may be wrong. The CDR3 runs to 14 residues. Germline CDR1 SGHRS, CDR2 YFSETQ.